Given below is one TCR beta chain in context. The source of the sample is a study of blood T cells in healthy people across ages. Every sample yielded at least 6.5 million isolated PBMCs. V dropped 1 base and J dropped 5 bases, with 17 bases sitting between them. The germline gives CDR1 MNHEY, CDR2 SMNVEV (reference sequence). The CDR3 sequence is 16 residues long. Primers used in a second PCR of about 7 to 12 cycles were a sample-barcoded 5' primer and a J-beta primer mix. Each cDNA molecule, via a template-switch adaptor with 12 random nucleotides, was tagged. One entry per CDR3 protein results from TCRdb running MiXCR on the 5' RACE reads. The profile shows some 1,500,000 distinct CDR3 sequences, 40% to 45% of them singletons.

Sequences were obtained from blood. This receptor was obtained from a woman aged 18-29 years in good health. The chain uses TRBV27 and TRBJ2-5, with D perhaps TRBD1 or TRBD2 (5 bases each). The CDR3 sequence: CASSLFFGLRGETQYF. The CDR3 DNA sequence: TGTGCCAGCAGTTTATTCTTCGGTCTGAGGGGTGAGACCCAGTACTTC.